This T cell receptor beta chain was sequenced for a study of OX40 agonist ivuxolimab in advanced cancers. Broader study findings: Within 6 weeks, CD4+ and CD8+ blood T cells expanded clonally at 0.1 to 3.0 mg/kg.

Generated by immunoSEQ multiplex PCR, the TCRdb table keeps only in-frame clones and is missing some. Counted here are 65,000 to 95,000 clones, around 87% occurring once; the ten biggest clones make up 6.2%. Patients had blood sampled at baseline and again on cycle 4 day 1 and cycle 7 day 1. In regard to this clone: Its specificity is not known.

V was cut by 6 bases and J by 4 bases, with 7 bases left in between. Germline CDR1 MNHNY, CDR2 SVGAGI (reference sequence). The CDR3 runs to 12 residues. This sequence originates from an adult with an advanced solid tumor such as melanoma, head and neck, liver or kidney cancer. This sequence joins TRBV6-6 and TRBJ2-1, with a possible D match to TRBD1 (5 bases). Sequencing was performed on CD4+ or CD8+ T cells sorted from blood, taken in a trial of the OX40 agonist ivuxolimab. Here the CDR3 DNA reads TGTGCCAGCAGACGACAGTACAATGAGCAGTTCTTC. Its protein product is CASRRQYNEQFF.